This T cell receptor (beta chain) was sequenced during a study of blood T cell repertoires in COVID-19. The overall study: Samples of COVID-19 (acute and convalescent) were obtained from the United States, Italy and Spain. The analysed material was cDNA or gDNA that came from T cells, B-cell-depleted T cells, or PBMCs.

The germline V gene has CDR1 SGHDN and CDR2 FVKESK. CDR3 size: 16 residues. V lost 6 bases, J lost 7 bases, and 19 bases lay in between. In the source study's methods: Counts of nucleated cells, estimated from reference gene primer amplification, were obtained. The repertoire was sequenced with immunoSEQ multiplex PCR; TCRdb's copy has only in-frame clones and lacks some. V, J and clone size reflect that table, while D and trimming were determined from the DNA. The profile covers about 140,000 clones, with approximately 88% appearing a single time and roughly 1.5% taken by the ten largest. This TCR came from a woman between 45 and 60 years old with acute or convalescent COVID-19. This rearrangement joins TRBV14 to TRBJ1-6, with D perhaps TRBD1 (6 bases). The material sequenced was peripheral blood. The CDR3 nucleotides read TGTGCCAGCAGTTTAACCCTCACAGGGTTCAATTCACCCCTCCACTTT. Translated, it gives CASSLTLTGFNSPLHF.